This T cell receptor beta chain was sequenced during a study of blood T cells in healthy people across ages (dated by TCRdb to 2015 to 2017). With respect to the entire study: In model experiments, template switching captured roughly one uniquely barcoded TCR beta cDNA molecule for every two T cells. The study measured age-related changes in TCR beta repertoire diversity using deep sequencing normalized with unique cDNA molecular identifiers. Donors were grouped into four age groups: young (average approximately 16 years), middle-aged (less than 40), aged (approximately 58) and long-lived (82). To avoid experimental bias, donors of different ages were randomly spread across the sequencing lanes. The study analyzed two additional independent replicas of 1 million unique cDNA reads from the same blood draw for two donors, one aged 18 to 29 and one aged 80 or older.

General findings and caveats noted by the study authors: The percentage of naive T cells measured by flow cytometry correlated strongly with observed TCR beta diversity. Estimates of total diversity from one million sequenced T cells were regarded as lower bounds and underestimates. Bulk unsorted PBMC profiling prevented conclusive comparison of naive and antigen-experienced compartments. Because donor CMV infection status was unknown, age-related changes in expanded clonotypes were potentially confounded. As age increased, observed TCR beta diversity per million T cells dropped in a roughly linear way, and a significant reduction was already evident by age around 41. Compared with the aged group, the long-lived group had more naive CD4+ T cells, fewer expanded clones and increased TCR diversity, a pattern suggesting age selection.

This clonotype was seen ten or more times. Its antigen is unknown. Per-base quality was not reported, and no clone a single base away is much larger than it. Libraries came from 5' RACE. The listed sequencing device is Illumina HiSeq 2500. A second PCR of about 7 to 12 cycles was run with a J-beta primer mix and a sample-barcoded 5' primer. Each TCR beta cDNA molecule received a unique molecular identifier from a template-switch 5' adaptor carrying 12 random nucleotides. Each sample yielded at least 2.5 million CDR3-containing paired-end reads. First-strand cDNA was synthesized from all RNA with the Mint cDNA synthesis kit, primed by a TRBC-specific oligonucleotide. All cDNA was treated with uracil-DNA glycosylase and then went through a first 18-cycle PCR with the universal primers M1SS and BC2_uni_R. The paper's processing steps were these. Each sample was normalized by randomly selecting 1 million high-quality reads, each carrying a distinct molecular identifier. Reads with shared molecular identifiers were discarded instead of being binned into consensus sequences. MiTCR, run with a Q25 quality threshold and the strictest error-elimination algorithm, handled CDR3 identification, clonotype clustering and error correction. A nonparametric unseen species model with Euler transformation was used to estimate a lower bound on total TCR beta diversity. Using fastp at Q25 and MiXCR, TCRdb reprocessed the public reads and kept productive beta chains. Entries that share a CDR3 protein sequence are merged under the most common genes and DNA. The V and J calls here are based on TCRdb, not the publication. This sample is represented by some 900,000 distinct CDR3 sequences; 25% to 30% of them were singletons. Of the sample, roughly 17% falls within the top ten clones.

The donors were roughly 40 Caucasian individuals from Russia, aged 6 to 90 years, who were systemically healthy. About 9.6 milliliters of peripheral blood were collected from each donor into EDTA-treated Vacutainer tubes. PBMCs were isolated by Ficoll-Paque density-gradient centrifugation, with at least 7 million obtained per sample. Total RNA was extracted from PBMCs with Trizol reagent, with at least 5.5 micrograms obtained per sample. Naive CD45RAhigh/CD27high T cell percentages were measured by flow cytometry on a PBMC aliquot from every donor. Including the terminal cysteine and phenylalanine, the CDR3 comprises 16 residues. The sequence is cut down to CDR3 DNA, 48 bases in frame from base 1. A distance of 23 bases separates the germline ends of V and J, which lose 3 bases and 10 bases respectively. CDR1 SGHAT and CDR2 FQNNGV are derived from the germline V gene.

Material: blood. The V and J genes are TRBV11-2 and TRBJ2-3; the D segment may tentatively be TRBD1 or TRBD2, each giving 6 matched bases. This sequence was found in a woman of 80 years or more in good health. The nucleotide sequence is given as TGTGCCAGCAGCTTCCTTGGGGGGCGCGGGACTGCCTCGCAGTATTTT. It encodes CASSFLGGRGTASQYF.